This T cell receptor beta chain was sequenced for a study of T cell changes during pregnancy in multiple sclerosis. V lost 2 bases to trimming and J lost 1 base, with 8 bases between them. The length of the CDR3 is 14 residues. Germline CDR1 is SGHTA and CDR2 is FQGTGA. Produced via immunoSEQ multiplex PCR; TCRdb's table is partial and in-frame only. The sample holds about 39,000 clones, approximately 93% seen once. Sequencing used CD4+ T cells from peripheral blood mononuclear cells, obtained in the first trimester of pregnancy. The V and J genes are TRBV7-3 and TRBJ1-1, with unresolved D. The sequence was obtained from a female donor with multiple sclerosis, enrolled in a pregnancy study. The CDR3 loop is CASSLESRNTEAFF. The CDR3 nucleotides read TGTGCCAGCAGCTTAGAATCCAGGAACACTGAAGCTTTCTTT.